This T cell receptor beta chain is from a study of cytomegalovirus exposure and HLA in healthy donors. Regarding this clone: What it recognizes is unknown.

Healthy individuals who donated bone marrow served as the donors. Donors showed nominal health when sampled, although they likely had unrecorded immune exposures. With 60 Vbeta and 13 Jbeta primers, the PCR was carried out. The method was immunoSEQ multiplex PCR; TCRdb's version includes in-frame clones alone and lacks a portion of them. The sample lists around 160,000 clones, about 80% occurring once. Findings and caveats of the study: Earlier analysis yielded a pattern in which most TCR beta V segments were productive about 90% or about 30% of the time. What a later analysis reportedly showed was that an Asian-associated ancestry cluster had fewer N-insertions than the approximately 720-donor mean.

Sequencing input: PBMCs. The sequence came from a man aged 35 to 55 in good health and CMV-seropositive.

Written as DNA, the CDR3 is TGTGCCAGCAGTTCTCTTCCCCCAGTCTTCTACGAGCAGTACTTC. This codes for CASSSLPPVFYEQYF. V is TRBV27 and J is TRBJ2-7; D is undetermined. The CDR3 spans 15 residues. Trimming took off 4 bases at V and 3 bases at J, with 16 bases between the two ends. Germline assignment: CDR1 MNHEY and CDR2 SMNVEV (reference sequence).